This T cell receptor beta chain stems from a study of shared clonotypes between healthy human individuals. Study outcomes and limitations: Approximately 4.5% was the fraction of naive CD4 clonotypes found shared across a few donors.

V lost 3 bases, J lost 11 bases, and 11 bases lay in between. This CDR3 has 12 residues. Germline CDR1 is SNHLY and CDR2 is FYNNEI. Of note for this clone: Antigen: not known.

The assay was immunoSEQ multiplex PCR, and TCRdb's table has in-frame clones only and misses some. The repertoire has approximately 2.4 million clones, more than 90% of them found once; the top ten carry more than 0.1%. The sequenced sample consisted of naive CD4+ T cells sorted from blood. The subset denotes: CD45RA+ positively selected. The chain carries TRBV2 and TRBJ2-1; the D is unclear. The receptor was derived from a man aged 18 to 29 in good health. CDR3 nucleotide sequence: TGTGCCAGCAGTGATCACAGAAAAAAGCAGTTCTTC. Translating it yields CASSDHRKKQFF. Based on the CDR3 plus reference TRBV2 and TRBJ2-1, the full variable domain is EPEVTQTPSHQVTQMGQEVILRCVPISNHLYFYWYRQILGQKVEFLVSFYNNEISEKSEIFDDQFSVERPDGSNFTLKIRSTKLEDSAMYFCASSDHRKKQFFGPGTRLTVL.